This T cell receptor (beta chain) was identified in a study of molecular identifiers for immune sequencing clone quantification. Many counts were recorded for this clonotype. What it recognizes is unknown. Based on a CD8+CD4-CCR7+CD45RA+ profile, naive CD8 T cells were sorted. Preparation methods for the bulk TCR libraries were those previously described, with listed TCR primers. TCRdb ran MiXCR on the PCR reads and lists one entry per CDR3 protein. Here the sample spans 75,000 to 100,000 distinct CDR3 sequences, around 20% being singletons. Germline CDR1 and CDR2: SGHTA and FQGTGA. With V trimmed by 3 bases and J by 1 base, 1 base remained unmatched. CDR3 length equals 16 residues. Study-wide results and caveats: Whereas naive cells kept under 1% of molecules in clones above 20 RNA copies, such clones held over 99% in effectors.

This TCR was recovered from a human donor in good health. Some libraries in this study had Jurkat cell RNA spiked in. The sequenced material came from naive CD8+ T cells from blood, with Jurkat cell RNA spiked in. Described subset: FACS-sorted CD8+CD4-CCR7+CD45RA+ naive T cells. The chain recombines TRBV7-3 with TRBJ2-3; TRBD2 agrees at 13 bases. For the CDR3, the DNA is TGTGCCAGCAGCTTCGGACTAGCGGGAGGCACAGATACGCAGTATTTT. Its translation is CASSFGLAGGTDTQYF. The variable domain in full, with the rest retrieved from reference TRBV7-3 and TRBJ2-3, is GAGVSQTPSNKVTEKGKYVELRCDPISGHTALYWYRQSLGQGPEFLIYFQGTGAADDSGLPNDRFFAVRPEGSVSTLKIQRTERGDSAVYLCASSFGLAGGTDTQYFGPGTRLTVL.